This T cell receptor beta chain originates from a study of CD8 T cells in ankylosing spondylitis. This clonotype was detected only a few times. CDR1 KGHDR and CDR2 SFDVKD come from the germline V gene. The CDR3 totals 16 residues. The V and J ends lost 8 bases and 6 bases, in that order; junction bases with no gene match: 9. TCRdb processed the 5' RACE reads anew with MiXCR; each CDR3 protein has one entry. The repertoire holds around 210,000 distinct CDR3 sequences, with 8% to 10% as singletons. The chain uses TRBV24-1 and TRBJ2-1; 13 nucleotides agree with TRBD2. The sequence was obtained from a female donor with ankylosing spondylitis or in good health (not recorded which). Sequenced: blood, either unsorted or a sorted T cell fraction (not recorded which). The CDR3 loop is CATTLWTSGSPNEQFF. CDR3 coding DNA: TGTGCCACCACCCTCTGGACTAGCGGGAGTCCCAATGAGCAGTTCTTC.